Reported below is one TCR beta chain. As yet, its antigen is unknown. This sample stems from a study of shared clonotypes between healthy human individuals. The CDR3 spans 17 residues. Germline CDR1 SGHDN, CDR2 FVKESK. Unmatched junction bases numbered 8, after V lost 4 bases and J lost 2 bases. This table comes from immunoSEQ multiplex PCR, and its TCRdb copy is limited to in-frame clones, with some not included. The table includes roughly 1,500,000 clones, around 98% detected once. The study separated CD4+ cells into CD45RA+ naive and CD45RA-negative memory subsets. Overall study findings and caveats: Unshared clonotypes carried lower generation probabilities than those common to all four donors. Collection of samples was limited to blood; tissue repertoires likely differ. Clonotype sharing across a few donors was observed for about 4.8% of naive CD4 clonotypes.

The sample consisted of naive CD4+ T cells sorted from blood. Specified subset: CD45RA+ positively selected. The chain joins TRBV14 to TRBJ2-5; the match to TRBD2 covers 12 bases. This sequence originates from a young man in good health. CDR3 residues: CASSLRRTSGAQETQYF. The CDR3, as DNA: TGTGCCAGCAGCCTGCGAAGGACTAGCGGGGCGCAAGAGACCCAGTACTTC.